The 8 T cell receptor beta chains reported below all come from one sample, sequenced in a study of T cell changes during pregnancy in multiple sclerosis. Produced via immunoSEQ multiplex PCR; TCRdb's table is partial and in-frame only. Seen here are some 14,000 clones, 83% observed once, and the top ten hold about a sixth. The source was CD8+ T cells from peripheral blood mononuclear cells, collected after pregnancy. Receptors originate from a female donor in good health, enrolled as a control in a pregnancy study.

V is TRBV30 and J is TRBJ2-5; 15 bases line up with TRBD2. The trim removed 3 bases at V and 2 bases at J, leaving 7 bases unmatched. The CDR3 is 17 amino acids. Germline CDR1 GTSNPN, CDR2 SVGIG (reference sequence). DNA of the CDR3: TGTGCCTGGAGAGGGACTAGCGGGGGGAAACTACAAGAGACCCAGTACTTC. Protein product: CAWRGTSGGKLQETQYF.

The gene calls are TRBV4-1 and TRBJ2-7; 7 positions match TRBD1. Germline lookup yields CDR1 MGHRA and CDR2 YSYEKL. CDR3 length: 15 residues. The J segment lost 3 bases and the V segment lost 0 bases, leaving 5 bases of the junction unmatched. This chain's CDR3 is CASSQEGQSLYEQYF. The DNA of the CDR3 is TGCGCCAGCAGCCAAGAGGGACAGAGTCTCTACGAGCAGTACTTC.

The J gene is TRBJ2-1, the V gene TRBV5-1; no clear D. Germline CDR1 is SGHRS and CDR2 is YFSETQ. The ends were cut back, 0 bases at V and 0 bases at J, with 7 bases in the middle. The CDR3 is 15 residues long. The CDR3 nucleotides are TGCGCCAGCAGCTTGGGGCAGGTCTCCTACAATGAGCAGTTCTTC. It codes for CASSLGQVSYNEQFF.

The CDR3 here is CASSQSSYGEQFF. For the CDR3, the DNA is TGTGCCAGCAGCCAGTCTAGTTACGGTGAGCAGTTCTTC. The genes are TRBV7-9 and TRBJ2-1; D is ambiguous. CDR3 length equals 13 residues. In germline, CDR1 is SEHNR, CDR2 FQNEAQ (reference sequence). Trimming cost V 5 bases and J 9 bases, with 14 bases left between them.

This chain joins TRBV4-3 and TRBJ1-5; no clear D gene. The germline V gene encodes CDR1 LGHNA and CDR2 YSLEER. There are 17 residues in the CDR3. Trimming pared 0 bases from V and 1 base from J, leaving 13 bases between. CDR3 in amino acids: CASSQDLSRMSNQPQHF. The CDR3 DNA sequence: TGCGCCAGCAGCCAAGATCTATCTCGCATGAGCAATCAGCCCCAGCATTTT.

This clone is labeled medium-sized. V is TRBV9 and J is TRBJ2-7; no clear D gene. The CDR3 totals 14 residues. Germline V gives CDR1 SGDLS, CDR2 YYNGEE. The ends were cut back, 4 bases at V and 1 base at J, with 12 bases in the middle. CDR3 region: CASSSRENSYEQYF. As DNA, the CDR3 is TGTGCCAGCAGCTCCCGAGAAAATTCCTACGAGCAGTACTTC.

CDR3 in amino acids: CASSPRDRLTEAFF. CDR3 in DNA: TGTGCCAGCTCACCGAGGGACAGGTTGACTGAAGCTTTCTTT. This chain connects TRBV18 to TRBJ1-1, with 8 bases aligning to TRBD1. Per germline, CDR1 KGHSH and CDR2 LQKENI. Losses at the gene ends were 3 bases for V and 5 bases for J; bases not matched to a gene: 5. The CDR3 sequence is 14 residues long.

The V gene is TRBV18, the J gene TRBJ2-7, with D unresolved. The germline V and J ends were trimmed by 0 bases and 4 bases, with 7 bases remaining between them. Germline V CDR1 and CDR2: KGHSH, LQKENI. This CDR3 comprises 13 residues. The CDR3 spells CASSPPTGYEQYF. CDR3 nucleotides: TGTGCCAGCTCACCACCGACGGGTTACGAGCAGTACTTC.